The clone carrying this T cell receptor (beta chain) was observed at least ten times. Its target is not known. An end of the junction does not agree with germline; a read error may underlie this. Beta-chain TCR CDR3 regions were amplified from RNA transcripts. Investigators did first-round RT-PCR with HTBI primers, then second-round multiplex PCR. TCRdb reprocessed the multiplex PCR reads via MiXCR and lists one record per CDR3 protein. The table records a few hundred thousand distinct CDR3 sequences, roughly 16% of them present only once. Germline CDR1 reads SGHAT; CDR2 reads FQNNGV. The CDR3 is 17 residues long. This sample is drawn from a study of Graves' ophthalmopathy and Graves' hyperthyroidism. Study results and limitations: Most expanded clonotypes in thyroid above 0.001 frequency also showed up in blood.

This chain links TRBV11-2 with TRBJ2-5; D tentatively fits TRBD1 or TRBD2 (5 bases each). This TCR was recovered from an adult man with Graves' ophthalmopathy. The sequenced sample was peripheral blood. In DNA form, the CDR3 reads TGTGCCAGCAGCTTAGGGGGCAGGGTGGAGGTCGGAGACCCAGTACTATTC. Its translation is CASSLGGRVEVGDPVLF. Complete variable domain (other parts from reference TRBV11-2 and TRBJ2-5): EAGVAQSPRYKIIEKRQSVAFWCNPISGHATLYWYQQILGQGPKLLIQFQNNGVVDDSQLPKDRFSAERLKGVDSTLKIQPAKLEDSAVYLCASSLGGRVEVGDPVLFGPGTRLLVL.